This TCR beta chain was found in a study of blood T cell repertoires in COVID-19. Study summary: The United States, Italy and Spain were the sources of the acute and convalescent COVID-19 samples. Sample material is recorded as cDNA or gDNA derived from T cells, B-cell-depleted T cells, or PBMCs.

Germline CDR1 reads SGHRS; CDR2 reads YFSETQ. Between the trimmed V and J ends, which lost 1 base and 4 bases, there was a span of 8 bases. The CDR3 extends over 13 amino acids. Original processing notes: Quantification of nucleated cells was approximated via reference gene primer amplification. Assay used: immunoSEQ multiplex PCR; TCRdb lists only in-frame clones, some missing. The V and J calls and clone size were taken over from that table, and D and trimming were inferred from the DNA. The data hold 45,000 to 50,000 clones, with 70% to 90% observed a single time. Specimen: peripheral blood. This receptor was taken from a man in his fifties with active COVID-19. The V gene is TRBV5-1, the J gene TRBJ1-1, with D possibly TRBD1 on 6 matching bases. CDR3 protein: CASSLRGGTEAFF. In DNA, the CDR3 is TGCGCCAGCAGCTTGAGGGGGGGCACTGAAGCTTTCTTT.